Given below is one TCR beta chain in context. Antigen: not known. This sample is drawn from a study of Tregs in tolerant kidney transplant recipients. Study information: Related graft donors supplied nonmyeloablative bone marrow transplants, and mixed chimerism was transient. General study findings and limits: The small number of patients limits these findings pending further validation.

The protocol was immunoSEQ multiplex PCR, while the TCRdb copy is restricted to in-frame clones and leaves out a portion. The sample has 60,000 to 75,000 clones, roughly 85% seen once. The CDR3 spans 16 residues. Looked up from germline, CDR1 is MGHRA and CDR2 is YSYEKL. Trimming took 0 bases from V and 4 from J, leaving 15 bases between them. Unstimulated regulatory T cells (CD4+CD25+CD127-), CD4+CD25- non-regulatory cells, CD4 and CD8 cells were FACS-sorted from thawed PBMCs. Thawed PBMCs were rested overnight at 37°C with roughly 200 IU/ml IL-2 before regulatory T cell sorting. Source: Tregs from blood, taken before the transplant. V is TRBV4-1 and J is TRBJ1-2; a weak D match, TRBD1 (5 bases). The receptor's source is a human donor who received a combined kidney and bone marrow transplant. CDR3 sequence: CASSQDYQGSGYGYTF. Here the CDR3 DNA reads TGCGCCAGCAGCCAAGATTACCAGGGCAGCGGCTATGGCTACACCTTC.